The 13 T cell receptor beta chains reported below all come from one sample, sequenced in a study of neurological immune-mediated disorders (dated by TCRdb to between 2018 and 2020). The method behind the library was 5' RACE. This sample was sequenced with an Illumina HiSeq 2500. TCRdb applied fastp at Q25 and MiXCR to the public reads, then kept only in-frame beta chains. For every CDR3 protein sequence, its rows merge into one entry that carries the most common genes and DNA. Present in this sample are approximately 29,000 distinct CDR3 sequences, more than 10% of which were seen just once. Around 7.6% of the sample comes from the top ten. Sequenced input: PBMCs. These receptors were taken from a man aged 55 to 70 in good health.

This clonotype occurred many times. The chain couples TRBV5-1 to TRBJ1-1, with 8 bases fitting TRBD1. The CDR3 spans 14 residues. Germline V CDR1 and CDR2: SGHRS, YFSETQ. Losses at the gene ends were 7 bases for V and 1 base for J; bases not matched to a gene: 6. This CDR3 reads CASETGTGNTEAFF. For the CDR3, the DNA is TGCGCCAGCGAGACCGGGACAGGGAACACTGAAGCTTTCTTT.

This clonotype appeared many times. J is TRBJ1-2 and V is TRBV5-1; TRBD1 is a possible D gene (5 bases). V shed 5 bases and J shed 6 bases, with 14 bases lying between them. Germline values: CDR1 SGHRS, CDR2 YFSETQ. This CDR3 comprises 13 residues. The CDR3 DNA is TGCGCCAGCAGTAGCAGGGAGCTCGATGGCTACACCTTC. It codes for CASSSRELDGYTF.

This clonotype was seen many times. The rearrangement joins TRBV12-3 or TRBV12-4 to TRBJ2-2; a possible D gene is TRBD2 (5 bases). The CDR3 has 15 amino acids. Trimming left V 2 bases short and J 3 bases short, with 10 bases between. Here the CDR3 DNA reads TGTGCCAGCAGTTTACGGATCGGGGACACCGGGGAGCTGTTTTTT. Protein: CASSLRIGDTGELFF.

This clonotype is deemed medium-sized (0.01 to 0.1%). The rearrangement joins TRBV20-1 to TRBJ2-7; D is unresolved. There are 11 residues in the CDR3. Germline CDR1 reads DFQATT; CDR2 reads SNEGSKA (reference sequence). Trimming removed 0 bases from V and 7 bases from J, with 7 bases in between. CDR3 protein: CSARDLGEQYF. The CDR3 bases are TGCAGTGCTAGAGATCTAGGAGAGCAGTACTTC.

There are many counts of this clonotype. This sequence joins TRBV14 and TRBJ1-3, with D hard to call. This CDR3 is 13 amino acids long. Trimming cost V 0 bases and J 6 bases, with 6 bases left between them. Germline assignment: CDR1 SGHDN and CDR2 FVKESK. CDR3 amino acids: CASSQDWLNTIYF. In nucleotides, the CDR3 is TGTGCCAGCAGCCAAGATTGGTTAAACACCATATATTTT. The full variable domain, its missing parts supplied by reference TRBV14 and TRBJ1-3, is EAGVTQFPSHSVIEKGQTVTLRCDPISGHDNLYWYRRVMGKEIKFLLHFVKESKQDESGMPNNRFLAERTGGTYSTLKVQPAELEDSGVYFCASSQDWLNTIYFGEGSWLTVV.

This clonotype was picked up many times. This chain uses TRBV6-6 with TRBJ2-5; 7 bases are a match to TRBD1. Trimming at V came to 7 bases and at J to 2 bases, leaving 7 bases not matched to a gene. The germline CDR1 and CDR2 sequences are MNHNY and SVGAGI (reference sequence). The CDR3 length is 14 residues. The CDR3 is CASNKRGLQETQYF. The CDR3 coding sequence is TGTGCCAGCAATAAGAGGGGGCTACAAGAGACCCAGTACTTC.

This clonotype was picked up many times. J is TRBJ1-5 and V is TRBV15; D gene unclear. Trimming left V 0 bases short and J 4 bases short, with 10 bases between. This CDR3 has 15 residues. Per germline, CDR1 LNHNV and CDR2 YYDKDF (reference sequence). The CDR3 loop reads CATSRDRVINQPQHF. CDR3 sequence (DNA): TGTGCCACCAGCAGAGATCGGGTCATTAATCAGCCCCAGCATTTT.

Concerning this clonotype: Just one base apart from a much larger clone, this may be a read error. This chain links TRBV24-1 with TRBJ2-1, with D uncertain. The CDR3 has 16 amino acids. CDR1 KGHDR and CDR2 SFDVKD come from the germline V gene. The CDR3 region is CATAGRGGRAWDEEFF. DNA for the CDR3: TGTGCCACCGCCGGTCGAGGTGGACGGGCATGGGATGAGGAGTTCTTC.

This clonotype was seen many times. The V and J genes are TRBV9 and TRBJ2-2; D remains unclear. Germline assignment: CDR1 SGDLS and CDR2 YYNGEE. The V end lost 4 bases, the J end lost 2 bases, and 12 bases lay between the germline ends. The CDR3 totals 15 residues. The CDR3 loop is CASSPPQSNTGELFF. The CDR3 DNA is TGTGCCAGCAGCCCCCCCCAGAGTAACACCGGGGAGCTGTTTTTT.

Ten or more counts support this clonotype. The CDR3 reads CAIITQGGYGYTF. The CDR3 DNA reads as TGTGCCATCATTACACAGGGTGGCTATGGCTACACCTTC. The chain joins TRBV7-2 to TRBJ1-2; D is possibly TRBD1 (6 bases). V lost 10 bases to trimming and J lost 4 bases, with 16 bases between them. Germline lookup yields CDR1 SGHTA and CDR2 FQGNSA. The CDR3 runs 13 residues. Variable domain in full (rest from reference TRBV7-2 and TRBJ1-2): GAGVSQSPSNKVTEKGKDVELRCDPISGHTALYWYRQSLGQGLEFLIYFQGNSAPDKSGLPSDRFSAERTGGSVSTLTIQRTQQEDSAVYLCAIITQGGYGYTFGSGTRLTVV.

This clonotype was seen repeatedly, ten times or more. V usage is TRBV11-2 and J usage is TRBJ2-2; D gene unclear. CDR3 length: 15 amino acids. Germline CDR1 reads SGHAT; CDR2 reads FQNNGV. Trimming shortened V by 2 bases and J by 0 bases, and 7 bases separated the two germline ends. The chain's CDR3 is CASSLFRSNTGELFF. CDR3 sequence (DNA): TGTGCCAGCAGCTTATTTCGCTCGAACACCGGGGAGCTGTTTTTT.

A note on this clonotype: This may come from a read error, since a much larger clone is one base off. The chain links TRBV6-6 to TRBJ1-1, with D maybe TRBD1 (5 bases). Germline assignment: CDR1 MNHNY and CDR2 SVGAGI (reference sequence). This CDR3 has 16 amino acids. CDR3 DNA sequence: TGTGCCATCAGTTACACTGAGTGGGGGGTGCACACTGAAGCTTTCTTT. This codes for CAISYTEWGVHTEAFF.

A note on this clonotype: Being one base from a much bigger clone, this may be a read error. This chain links TRBV5-1 with TRBJ1-1, with D perhaps matching TRBD1 (5 bases). This CDR3 region has 14 residues. Looked up from germline, CDR1 is SGHRS and CDR2 is YFSETQ. The ends were cut back, 2 bases at V and 3 bases at J, with 11 bases in the middle. CDR3: CASSFQGRYTEAFF. As DNA, the CDR3 is TGCGCCAGCAGCTTCCAGGGCAGGTACACTGAAGCTTTCTTT.